This paragraph covers one TCR beta chain sequence. The protocol was immunoSEQ multiplex PCR, while the TCRdb copy is restricted to in-frame clones and leaves out a portion. The sample carries nearly 80,000 clones, around 90% recorded once. This sample stems from a study of technical replicates of blood from several donors. With 4 bases removed from V and 3 bases from J, the gap between germline ends came to 17 bases. The V gene's germline CDR1 is LGHNA and CDR2 YSLEER. This CDR3 comprises 16 residues. The specimen sequenced was T cells isolated from PBMCs. The chain uses TRBV4-3 and TRBJ2-3; possible D gene TRBD2, 6 bases. The receptor comes from a human donor in good health. CDR3: CASSPKGLSGTDTQYF. In DNA form, the CDR3 reads TGCGCCAGCAGCCCCAAGGGACTTAGCGGTACAGATACGCAGTATTTT.